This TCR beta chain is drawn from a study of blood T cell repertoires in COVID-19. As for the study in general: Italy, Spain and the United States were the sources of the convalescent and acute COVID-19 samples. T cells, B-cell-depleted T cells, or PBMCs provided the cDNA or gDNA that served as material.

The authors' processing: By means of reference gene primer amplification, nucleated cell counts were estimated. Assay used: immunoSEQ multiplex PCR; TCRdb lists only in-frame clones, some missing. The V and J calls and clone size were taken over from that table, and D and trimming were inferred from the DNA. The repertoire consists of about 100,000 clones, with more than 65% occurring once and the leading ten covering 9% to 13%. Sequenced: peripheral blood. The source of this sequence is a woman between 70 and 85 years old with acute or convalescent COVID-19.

The CDR3 spells CASSGPWSPLHF. The CDR3 DNA reads TGTGCCAGCAGCGGCCCCTGGTCACCCCTCCACTTT. The V and J genes are TRBV7-8 and TRBJ1-6, with unresolved D. Trimming left V 5 bases short and J 10 bases short, with 9 bases between. This CDR3 is built from 12 residues. The germline gives CDR1 SGHVS, CDR2 FQNEAQ.